This T cell receptor beta chain was identified in a study of T cells in localized non-small cell lung cancer. The study's findings and limits: Measurement of T cell clonality placed uninvolved adjacent lung highest, above the level in tumor.

Assay used: immunoSEQ multiplex PCR; TCRdb lists only in-frame clones, some missing. The table has several thousand clones, about 24% seen once. To note about this clone: The antigen is undetermined. The junction departs from the called germline gene at one end, perhaps through a read error.

This material consisted of lung tumor tissue, taken before any cancer treatment. This TCR derives from a man aged 35 to 69 with stage II squamous cell lung carcinoma.

The CDR3 sequence: CAISYTGTENTGELFF. CDR3 bases: TGTGCCATCAGTTATACCGGGACAGAGAACACCGGGGAGCTGTTTTTT. J is TRBJ2-2 and V is TRBV6-8, with 7 bases fitting TRBD1. The CDR3 loop spans 16 amino acids. CDR1 is MNHGY and CDR2 is SAAAGT in the germline V gene.